This T cell receptor beta chain was identified in a study of B cell selection in AIRE deficiency. Findings and limits, study-wide: Tconv and Treg cells from AIRE-deficient patients resembled healthy donors in TCRBV usage, CDR3 length and diversity. Only about 9.3% of 3,500 to 4,500 shared Treg sequences were patient-specific; 30% to 40% healthy-specific. Around 30% of healthy-shared Treg TCRbeta sequences appeared in patient Tconv cells. TCRbeta-only data showed roughly 33% of shared healthy Treg sequences in healthy Tconv.

For this clone: The target antigen is unknown.

Assay used: immunoSEQ multiplex PCR; TCRdb lists only in-frame clones, some missing. Among fewer than 30,000 clones, around 97% were seen once, and the ten largest hold 0.2%. The V end lost 0 bases, the J end lost 6 bases, and 5 bases lay between the germline ends. The germline gives CDR1 MNHEY, CDR2 SVGAGI. This CDR3 spans 12 amino acids. Sorting defined conventional CD4 T cells as CD4+CD127+. The sequence was obtained from a human donor with AIRE deficiency. The rearrangement links TRBV6-5 to TRBJ1-2; D is undetermined. The sequenced sample was conventional CD4+ T cells sorted from PBMCs. CDR3: CASSYSGNGYTF. The CDR3, as DNA: TGTGCCAGCAGTTACTCAGGGAATGGCTACACCTTC.